This passage covers 6 T cell receptor beta chains from one sample sequenced in a study of T cells in Graves' hyperthyroidism and ophthalmopathy. Authors of the study amplified TCR beta CDR3 regions from RNA transcripts. A first-round RT-PCR of the TCR CDR3 used the HTBI primer set. In TCRdb, the multiplex PCR reads were re-called with MiXCR into one record per CDR3 protein. The sample yields about 460,000 distinct CDR3 sequences, roughly 23% seen once. Sequenced material: blood. The source of these receptors is a woman between 65 and 79 years old with Graves' ophthalmopathy.

Only a few counts were recorded for this clonotype. This rearrangement joins TRBV12-3 or TRBV12-4 to TRBJ2-7; D gene unclear. Trimming cost V 5 bases and J 8 bases, with 16 bases left between them. This CDR3 has 13 residues. The CDR3 loop reads CASSPLAPPQQYF. CDR3 sequence (DNA): TGTGCCAGCAGTCCCCTGGCACCCCCCCAGCAGTACTTC.

The chain is built from TRBV27 and TRBJ2-1, with no clear D. Trimming took off 11 bases at V and 0 bases at J, with 17 bases between the two ends. The germline CDR1 and CDR2 sequences are MNHEY and SMNVEV (reference sequence). The CDR3 covers 15 residues. This CDR3 reads CASRRLLSSYNEQFF. Here the CDR3 DNA reads TGTGCCTCCCGACGACTTTTAAGCTCCTACAATGAGCAGTTCTTC.

This clonotype came up a few times. V is TRBV15 and J is TRBJ2-1; a weak D match, TRBD1 (6 bases). The CDR3 spans 14 residues. Germline V gene data show CDR1 as LNHNV and CDR2 as YYDKDF (reference sequence). V was shortened by 2 bases and J by 8 bases, with 13 bases between the two germline ends. This chain's CDR3 is CATSRLQGRDEQFF. Here the CDR3 DNA reads TGTGCCACCAGCAGACTACAGGGACGGGATGAGCAGTTCTTC.

The chain links TRBV5-1 to TRBJ2-6; D is possibly TRBD1 (6 bases). This CDR3 comprises 17 residues. V was cut by 0 bases and J by 0 bases, with 10 bases left in between. Germline loops: CDR1 SGHRS, CDR2 YFSETQ. CDR3 in amino acids: CASSLDRVFSGANVLTF. CDR3 sequence (DNA): TGCGCCAGCAGCTTGGACAGGGTATTCTCTGGGGCCAACGTCCTGACTTTC.

Comments on this clonotype: A junction end diverges from the germline sequence, so it may reflect a read error. The rearrangement joins TRBV4-3 to TRBJ2-2, with no clear D. CDR3 length: 15 residues. The germline gives CDR1 LGHNA, CDR2 YSLEER. The CDR3 sequence is CASNQEQLSTGELFF. For the CDR3, the DNA is TGCGCCAGCAACCAAGAACAGCTGAGCACCGGGGAGCTGTTTTTT.

The chain joins TRBV20-1 to TRBJ2-5, with D possibly matching TRBD2 (6 bases). Trimming removed 4 bases from V and 5 bases from J, with 14 bases in between. The CDR3 has 13 residues. Germline assignment: CDR1 DFQATT and CDR2 SNEGSKA (reference sequence). The CDR3 DNA is TGCAGTGCTATAGACCTAGCGCAGGAGACCCAGTACTTC. It yields the protein CSAIDLAQETQYF.